This T cell receptor beta chain was sequenced during a study of T cell responses to AZD1222 COVID-19 vaccine. Sequencing used immunoSEQ multiplex PCR; TCRdb keeps in-frame clones, though not all of them. The sample has about 81,000 clones, approximately 90% seen once. This clone was recorded once. Deletions cut 4 bases from V and 3 bases from J, with 13 bases between. The germline V gene encodes CDR1 LNHDA and CDR2 SQIVND (reference sequence). The CDR3 runs 15 residues. This chain uses TRBV19 with TRBJ2-4; the D gene is possibly TRBD2 (5 bases). The material sequenced was peripheral blood, taken 28 days after the second AZD1222 dose. The TCR comes from an adult who received the AZD1222 COVID-19 vaccine. CDR3 coding DNA: TGTGCCAGTAGTACCTTAGGACGGGGCAAAAACATTCAGTACTTC. Translation gives CASSTLGRGKNIQYF.